This T cell receptor beta chain was recorded in a study of T cell responses to AZD1222 COVID-19 vaccine. Study-wide points: A mostly white British donor set with more females was recruited, and clonal diversity was possibly underestimated. Targets within unmutated variant regions were reportedly found for nearly half of spike-specific TCRs. Repertoires were sampled only after the peak T cell response. Recipients of AZD1222 seropositive at baseline numbered only 5 to 7.

Points on this clone: No antigen is known for it.

Sequencing was performed with immunoSEQ multiplex PCR; in TCRdb, only in-frame clones are kept and a portion is missing. This table has about 110,000 clones, about 88% appearing once. V lost 5 bases, J lost 7 bases, and 19 bases stayed unmatched. This CDR3 spans 17 amino acids. Germline CDR1 SEHNR, CDR2 FQNEAQ (reference sequence). The sequenced sample was peripheral blood, obtained on day 0 of AZD1222 vaccination. The chain is built from TRBV7-9 and TRBJ2-7, with 8 bases identical to TRBD2. This TCR derives from an adult in good health. CDR3 region: CASSPLGGEIAPLEQYF. The CDR3 DNA follows: TGTGCCAGCAGCCCGCTCGGGGGGGAGATTGCCCCGTTGGAGCAGTACTTC.